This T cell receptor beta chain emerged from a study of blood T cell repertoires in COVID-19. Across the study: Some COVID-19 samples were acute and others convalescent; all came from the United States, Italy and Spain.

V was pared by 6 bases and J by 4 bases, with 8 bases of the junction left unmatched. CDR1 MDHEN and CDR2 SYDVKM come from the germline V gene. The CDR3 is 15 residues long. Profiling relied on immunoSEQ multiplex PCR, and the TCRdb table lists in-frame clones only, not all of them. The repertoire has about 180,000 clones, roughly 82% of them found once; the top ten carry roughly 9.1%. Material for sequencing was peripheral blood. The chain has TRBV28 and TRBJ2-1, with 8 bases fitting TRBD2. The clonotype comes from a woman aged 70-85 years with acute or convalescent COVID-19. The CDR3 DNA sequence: TGTGCCAGCAGCTTAACTAGCGGTAATTACAATGAGCAGTTCTTC. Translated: CASSLTSGNYNEQFF.